This paragraph covers one T cell receptor beta chain sequence. This specimen comes from a study of blood T cell repertoires in COVID-19. Looking at the study overall: The United States, Italy and Spain provided the acute and convalescent COVID-19 samples. Sample material is recorded as cDNA or gDNA derived from T cells, B-cell-depleted T cells, or PBMCs.

V trimming: 7 bases; J trimming: 5 bases; junction bases outside the gene matches: 11. CDR1 is SGHVS and CDR2 is FQNEAQ in the germline V gene. The CDR3 totals 14 residues. Source study methods: Estimates of nucleated cell counts were drawn from the amplification of reference gene primers. Using immunoSEQ multiplex PCR, the repertoire was profiled, and TCRdb retains in-frame clones only, with some absent. V and J calls and clone size are those listed in that table; D and trimming were worked out from the DNA. The sample lists 140,000 to 150,000 clones; approximately 85% were seen once. The receptor's source is a man aged 70-80 years with acute or convalescent COVID-19. The sample taken for sequencing was peripheral blood. This chain joins TRBV7-8 and TRBJ2-7; 7 positions agree with TRBD1. The chain's CDR3 is CASTPRDSGDEQYF. The DNA for the CDR3 is TGTGCCAGCACCCCGAGGGACAGCGGTGACGAGCAGTACTTC.